This T cell receptor beta chain was sequenced in a study of cytomegalovirus exposure and HLA in healthy donors. The PCR employed 60 Vbeta primers together with 13 Jbeta primers. Produced via immunoSEQ multiplex PCR; TCRdb's table is partial and in-frame only. Its table records about 64,000 clones. Trimming cost V 2 bases and J 2 bases; bases outside gene matches: 9. CDR1 is KGHSH and CDR2 is LQKENI in the germline V gene. This CDR3 region has 17 residues. Sequencing was performed on PBMCs. This receptor was identified in a young woman in good health and CMV-seronegative. The chain uses TRBV18 and TRBJ1-1; TRBD1 aligns across 9 bases. CDR3 protein: CASSPMTGGALNTEAFF. The DNA for the CDR3 is TGTGCCAGCTCACCAATGACAGGGGGAGCTTTAAACACTGAAGCTTTCTTT.